Below are 16 T cell receptor beta chains sequenced from a single sample in a study of blood T cells in healthy people across ages. For the second PCR, which ran for about 6 to 12 cycles, a sample-barcoded 5' primer and a J-beta primer mix were used. TCRdb redid the calling of the 5' RACE reads with MiXCR, one entry per CDR3 protein. The table shows about 670,000 distinct CDR3 sequences, with 52% occurring only once. Sequenced material: blood. These receptors all come from an elderly woman in good health.

CDR3 DNA sequence: TGCAGCGTTGAGTTGGAGGACTCCTACGAGCAGTACTTC. Encoded protein: CSVELEDSYEQYF. The chain has TRBV29-1 and TRBJ2-7; TRBD2 might be the D (5 bases). The ends were cut back, 3 bases at V and 0 bases at J, with 9 bases in the middle. The CDR3 is 13 residues long. Germline CDR1 and CDR2: SQVTM and ANQGSEA.

In this sample, this clonotype turned up a few times. This chain joins TRBV3-1 and TRBJ2-1; 7 bases map to TRBD2. The CDR3 runs to 15 residues. Germline V gene lookup returns CDR1 LGHDT and CDR2 YNNKEL (reference sequence). Trimming took 5 bases from V and 0 from J; bases not matched to a gene: 4. The CDR3 DNA reads TGTGCCAGCAGCTGGACTAGAAGCTCCTACAATGAGCAGTTCTTC. It specifies CASSWTRSSYNEQFF.

This clonotype came up a few times. V gene TRBV3-1 combines with J gene TRBJ2-2, with no clear D. The CDR3 is made up of 14 amino acids. The V gene's germline CDR1 is LGHDT and CDR2 YNNKEL (reference sequence). V lost 7 bases, J lost 1 base, and 10 bases lay in between. The CDR3 DNA follows: TGTGCCAGCAAGGAGTTCGGGAACACCGGGGAGCTGTTTTTT. It yields the protein CASKEFGNTGELFF.

The chain carries TRBV29-1 and TRBJ2-3; D is undetermined. The V end was cut by 2 bases, the J end by 6 bases, with 6 bases between. The CDR3 length is 11 residues. CDR1 and CDR2 from the germline V gene are SQVTM and ANQGSEA. The CDR3 region is CSVENSDTQYF. CDR3 nucleotide sequence: TGCAGCGTTGAAAATTCGGATACGCAGTATTTT.

This sequence joins TRBV2 and TRBJ2-5; a possible D gene is TRBD1 (6 bases). Trimming cost V 8 bases and J 3 bases, with 13 bases left between them. Per germline, CDR1 SNHLY and CDR2 FYNNEI. The CDR3 contains 13 residues. The CDR3 loop is CASRLGGKETQYF. CDR3 DNA sequence: TGTGCCAGCCGGTTAGGGGGAAAAGAGACCCAGTACTTC.

This clonotype has at least ten counts. The chain has TRBV4-1 and TRBJ1-2; D is ambiguous. V shed 1 base and J shed 4 bases, with 13 bases lying between them. CDR3 length equals 15 residues. Looked up from germline, CDR1 is MGHRA and CDR2 is YSYEKL. The CDR3 is CASSQAAVVTYGYTF. CDR3 nucleotides: TGCGCCAGCAGCCAAGCGGCGGTAGTTACCTATGGCTACACCTTC.

This clonotype was observed a few times. The chain employs TRBV20-1 and TRBJ2-7, with a possible D match to TRBD1 (6 bases). This CDR3 spans 14 amino acids. CDR1 is DFQATT and CDR2 is SNEGSKA in the germline V gene (reference sequence). V shed 0 bases and J shed 1 base, with 10 bases lying between them. CDR3 bases: TGCAGTGCTAGAGATAGAGGGGGTTCCTACGAGCAGTACTTC. Residues: CSARDRGGSYEQYF.

This clonotype has a single count. This may come from a read error, since a much larger clone is one base off. This rearrangement joins TRBV7-2 to TRBJ1-6; D might be TRBD1 (5 bases). Trimming removed 3 bases at V and 10 bases at J, with 16 bases between. There are 15 residues in the CDR3. Germline V lookup: CDR1 SGHTA, CDR2 FQGNSA. CDR3 residues: CASSFRGPVGSPLHF. The CDR3 coding sequence is TGTGCCAGCAGCTTTCGGGGACCGGTAGGATCACCCCTCCACTTT.

Comment on this clonotype: An end of the junction does not agree with germline; a read error may underlie this. The chain has TRBV7-7 and TRBJ2-7; the match to TRBD1 covers 9 bases. The DNA end is a closer match to TRBJ2-5, so the J assignment may be wrong. The CDR3 runs 19 residues. Germline V gene data show CDR1 as SSHAT and CDR2 as FNYEAQ (reference sequence). CDR3 protein: CASSLDPPVGQGVGETQYF. Written as DNA, the CDR3 is TGTGCTAGCAGCTTAGATCCCCCAGTGGGACAGGGTGTCGGCGAGACCCAGTACTTC.

V is TRBV7-2 and J is TRBJ2-7; 9 bases map to TRBD2. The ends lost 5 bases at V and 4 bases at J; junction bases unmatched: 3. Per germline, CDR1 SGHTA and CDR2 FQGNSA. The CDR3 sequence is 13 residues long. The CDR3 nucleotides are TGTGCCAGCAGCGCGACTAGCGGTTACGAGCAGTACTTC. Amino acids: CASSATSGYEQYF.

This clonotype was picked up a small number of times. V and J are TRBV6-2 or TRBV6-3 and TRBJ1-5; 7 positions match TRBD1. The CDR3 has 15 residues. CDR1 and CDR2 from the germline V gene are MNHEY and SVGEGT. The V and J ends lost 2 bases and 9 bases, in that order; junction bases with no gene match: 10. The CDR3 bases are TGTGCCAGCAGTTACCGGGACAGCGACGTTTGGCCCCAGCATTTT. This sequence encodes CASSYRDSDVWPQHF.

This chain uses TRBV3-1 with TRBJ2-5; D perhaps matches TRBD2 (5 bases). The CDR3 is 15 amino acids. The germline V and J ends were trimmed by 1 base and 4 bases, with 13 bases remaining between them. Germline V lookup: CDR1 LGHDT, CDR2 YNNKEL (reference sequence). CDR3 residues: CASSQGRLARETQYF. CDR3 sequence (DNA): TGTGCCAGCAGCCAAGGTAGATTAGCGCGAGAGACCCAGTACTTC.

The V gene is TRBV7-2, the J gene TRBJ2-1; 10 bases line up with TRBD2. With V trimmed by 3 bases and J by 15 bases, 11 bases remained unmatched. The CDR3 contains 14 residues. Germline V gene lookup returns CDR1 SGHTA and CDR2 FQGNSA. CDR3 DNA: TGTGCCAGCAGCTTTGCGGCTAGCGGGAGTGTTTGGTTCTTC. Translated, it gives CASSFAASGSVWFF. Combining the CDR3 with reference TRBV7-2 and TRBJ2-1 gives the whole variable domain GAGVSQSPSNKVTEKGKDVELRCDPISGHTALYWYRQSLGQGLEFLIYFQGNSAPDKSGLPSDRFSAERTGGSVSTLTIQRTQQEDSAVYLCASSFAASGSVWFFGPGTRLTVL.

The rearrangement uses TRBV9 and TRBJ2-1; D may be TRBD2 (6 bases). Trimming took off 4 bases at V and 2 bases at J, with 13 bases between the two ends. Per germline, CDR1 SGDLS and CDR2 YYNGEE. The CDR3 sequence is 15 residues long. In DNA, the CDR3 is TGTGCCAGCAGCCCCGGGGTAGCGGCCTACAATGAGCAGTTCTTC. It translates to CASSPGVAAYNEQFF.

This clonotype was detected a few times. The chain combines TRBV18 with TRBJ2-1; the match to TRBD2 covers 7 bases. The CDR3 is 15 residues long. Germline V gene sequence: CDR1 KGHSH, CDR2 LQKENI. V shed 5 bases and J 0 bases; nucleotides not matched to a gene: 4. The DNA of the CDR3 is TGTGCCAGCTCAGCGGGAGAAGGCTCCTACAATGAGCAGTTCTTC. Protein: CASSAGEGSYNEQFF. The complete variable domain, with remaining parts taken from reference TRBV18 and TRBJ2-1, reads NAGVMQNPRHLVRRRGQEARLRCSPMKGHSHVYWYRQLPEEGLKFMVYLQKENIIDESGMPKERFSAEFPKEGPSILRIQQVVRGDSAAYFCASSAGEGSYNEQFFGPGTRLTVL.

This clonotype was observed a few times. The J gene is TRBJ2-2, the V gene TRBV12-3 or TRBV12-4; possibly TRBD2 for D (6 bases). V was clipped by 7 bases and J by 5 bases, with 14 bases between them. CDR3 length: 14 amino acids. CDR3 sequence (DNA): TGTGCCAGCAACACCCTGGGAGGAACCGGGGAGCTGTTTTTT. This encodes CASNTLGGTGELFF.